The following is a T cell receptor (beta chain) sequence with its context. It has no known antigen specificity. Base qualities are not provided; no much larger clone lies one nucleotide away. Sequencing was carried out with an Illumina NovaSeq 6000. TCRalpha and TCRbeta cDNA libraries were constructed by 5'RACE with constant-segment primers, with sample barcodes and unique molecular identifiers being introduced. Trizol reagent was used to extract RNA from every sample. The libraries were amplified in two PCR steps, and the second step added a second sample barcode and Illumina TruSeq adapters. Sequencing of the libraries was done on an Illumina NovaSeq, producing 2 x 150 bp paired-end reads. The authors' pipeline ran thus. The reads were demultiplexed and collapsed into UMI-guided consensus sequences using migec v1.2.7. Using mixcr v2.1.11, the UMI consensuses were aligned to TRA and TRB V and J templates and assembled into clonotypes. A clonotype was counted as expanded or contracted only if both edgeR and NoisET called the change significant, with noise models trained on biological replicates. For edgeR calls, a false discovery rate-adjusted p below 0.01 and a log2 fold-change threshold of 1 were applied. As an exploratory analysis of dynamics, PCA with hierarchical clustering was applied to max-normalized trajectories of the 1000 most abundant clonotypes. Separately sequenced CD4+ and CD8+ repertoires were used to assign the CD4 or CD8 phenotype of responding clones. The public reads were reprocessed in TCRdb via fastp at Q25 and MiXCR, keeping in-frame beta chains. For every CDR3 protein sequence, its rows merge into one entry that carries the most common genes and DNA. It is TCRdb's table, rather than the study itself, that gives the V and J calls and clone size. Present in this sample are 250,000 to 350,000 distinct CDR3 sequences, roughly an eighth of which were seen just once. The top ten hold 20% to 25% of the sample.

The data stem from a study of T-cell memory formation after mild COVID-19 (dated by TCRdb to about 2021). Regarding the study in general: TCR sequence clusters from the two donors were largely donor specific. T-cell clones expanding and contracting after mild COVID-19 in two donors were tracked by longitudinal TCRalpha and TCRbeta repertoire sequencing. The cohort was made up of two young adult volunteers, one female and one male, who were previously healthy.

Ficoll-Paque density gradient centrifugation was used to isolate PBMCs. What the research found in general, with its limitations: Contracting CD4+ clones turned up mainly in the CM and EM memory subsets, whereas EMRA was where CD8+ clones were enriched. Some responding clones were detected in pre-infection memory, suggesting pre-existing cross-reactive memory T cells joined the SARS-CoV-2 response. The study covered only a couple of mild cases, and larger cohorts including severe cases with pre-infection samples were considered necessary. Clones contracting from day 15 to 85 had balanced CD4/CD8 phenotypes, while a second wave expanding from day 15 to 37 was biased towards CD4+. The second-wave clones that peaked on day 37 were not confirmed to be SARS-CoV-2 specific.

Including the terminal cysteine and phenylalanine, the CDR3 comprises 14 residues. CDR3 DNA only is kept here, 42 bases in frame from base 1. The germline V and J ends show losses of 6 bases and 2 bases respectively, and no gene match explains 3 bases of the junction. The germline V gene gives CDR1 as SQVTM and CDR2 as ANQGSEA. This TCR was recovered from a man in his late teens or twenties who had mild COVID-19 (a few samples of this study predate the infection). The sample titles of this study are shuffled in the database, so cell type and time point are left out; the donor was told from shared clones. The sequence is built from TRBV29-1 and TRBJ2-5; TRBD2 lines up with 13 middle nucleotides. Sequencing used PBMCs or a T cell subset sorted from them (not recorded which). The nucleotide sequence is given as TGCAGCGTCTCGACTAGCGGGGGGCAAGAGACCCAGTACTTC. Translated, it gives CSVSTSGGQETQYF. When the CDR3 is completed using the reference TRBV29-1 and TRBJ2-5 genes on either side, the full variable domain is SAVISQKPSRDICQRGTSLTIQCQVDSQVTMMFWYRQQPGQSLTLIATANQGSEATYESGFVIDKFPISRPNLTFSTLTVSNMSPEDSSIYLCSVSTSGGQETQYFGPGTRLLVL.